These 20 T cell receptor beta chains came from one sample sequenced in a study of OX40 agonist ivuxolimab in advanced cancers. Receptor amplification or capture employed the immunoSEQ multiplex PCR assay. Not all clones reach the TCRdb copy of this immuneACCESS table, which keeps in-frame sequences only. Checked studies attribute under half of the gap to unresolved V genes and leave the rest unexplained. The sample contains about 83,000 clones, roughly 91% of them found a single time. The top ten clonotypes cover 0.71% of the sample. The source material was CD4+ or CD8+ T cells sorted from blood, sampled in a trial of the OX40 agonist ivuxolimab. These receptors were taken from an adult with an advanced solid tumor such as melanoma, head and neck, liver or kidney cancer.

This chain uses TRBV5-4 with TRBJ1-1, with a possible D match to TRBD1 (5 bases). The V and J ends lost 2 bases and 4 bases respectively, with 12 bases between them. CDR1 SGHNT and CDR2 YYREEE come from the germline V gene (reference sequence). The CDR3 consists of 14 residues. As DNA, the CDR3 is TGTGCCAGCAGCTTATGGGGCATGGGCACTGAAGCTTTCTTT. As protein: CASSLWGMGTEAFF. The whole variable domain, remainder taken from reference TRBV5-4 and TRBJ1-1, is ETGVTQSPTHLIKTRGQQVTLRCSSQSGHNTVSWYQQALGQGPQFIFQYYREEENGRGNFPPRFSGLQFPNYSSELNVNALELDDSALYLCASSLWGMGTEAFFGQGTRLTVV.

The J gene is TRBJ1-6, the V gene TRBV7-2; D possibly corresponds to TRBD1 (6 bases). CDR3 size: 13 residues. V shed 5 bases and J shed 7 bases, with 9 bases lying between them. Germline values: CDR1 SGHTA, CDR2 FQGNSA. CDR3 residues: CASSLTGNSPLHF. The CDR3 nucleotides read TGTGCCAGCAGCCTTACAGGGAATTCACCCCTCCACTTT.

The V call is TRBV6-1, the J call TRBJ2-2; TRBD1 matches at 8 bases. There are 14 residues in the CDR3. Trimming took 10 bases from V and 0 from J; bases not matched to a gene: 4. CDR1 is MNHNS, CDR2 SASEGT, per germline. In DNA, the CDR3 is TGTGCCACCGAGACAGGGGCGAACACCGGGGAGCTGTTTTTT. Translation gives CATETGANTGELFF.

This CDR3 reads CASSSRTGLSYEQYF. Here the CDR3 DNA reads TGTGCCAGCAGCTCCAGGACAGGCCTCTCCTACGAGCAGTACTTC. J is TRBJ2-7 and V is TRBV7-8; the match to TRBD1 covers 7 bases. Looked up from germline, CDR1 is SGHVS and CDR2 is FQNEAQ. With 4 bases clipped from V and 0 bases from J, the junction kept 6 bases outside the gene matches. The CDR3 is 15 residues long.

J is TRBJ1-1 and V is TRBV11-2; D might be TRBD1 (5 bases). Trimming cost V 2 bases and J 7 bases, with 17 bases left between them. This CDR3 region has 15 residues. Per the germline V gene, CDR1 is SGHAT and CDR2 is FQNNGV. Here the CDR3 reads CASSLLDGGEGEAFF. In DNA, the CDR3 is TGTGCCAGCAGCTTATTGGATGGGGGAGAGGGTGAAGCTTTCTTT. Full variable domain (rest looked up from reference TRBV11-2 and TRBJ1-1): EAGVAQSPRYKIIEKRQSVAFWCNPISGHATLYWYQQILGQGPKLLIQFQNNGVVDDSQLPKDRFSAERLKGVDSTLKIQPAKLEDSAVYLCASSLLDGGEGEAFFGQGTRLTVV.

This chain uses TRBV19 with TRBJ1-6, with 10 nucleotides matching TRBD1. The CDR3 consists of 15 residues. Per the germline V gene, CDR1 is LNHDA and CDR2 is SQIVND (reference sequence). Germline trimming cut 6 bases from V and 4 bases from J; bases unmatched to any gene: 3. The CDR3 is CASRTGGHYNSPLHF. The CDR3 nucleotides are TGTGCCAGTAGGACAGGGGGCCATTATAATTCACCCCTCCACTTT.

The chain links TRBV29-1 to TRBJ1-1; no reliable D call. Germline assignment: CDR1 SQVTM and CDR2 ANQGSEA. V was cut by 7 bases and J by 11 bases, with 20 bases left in between. The CDR3 is 12 amino acids. CDR3: CSAEREGSVAFF. CDR3 coding DNA: TGCAGCGCCGAGAGGGAAGGATCGGTCGCTTTCTTT.

V gene TRBV2 combines with J gene TRBJ1-1, with a weak D call TRBD1 (6 bases). CDR1 and CDR2 from the germline V gene are SNHLY and FYNNEI. This CDR3 contains 14 residues. Trimming pared 1 base from V and 6 bases from J, leaving 12 bases between. CDR3 protein: CASSEEGGIPEAFF. Written as DNA, the CDR3 is TGTGCCAGCAGTGAAGAAGGGGGGATCCCTGAAGCTTTCTTT.

The chain employs TRBV4-1 and TRBJ1-5; D is unresolved. Germline assignment: CDR1 MGHRA and CDR2 YSYEKL. The CDR3 runs 15 residues. Trimming removed 6 bases from V and 2 bases from J, with 14 bases in between. In nucleotides, the CDR3 is TGCGCCAGCAGAACGGGTTTGATCGGCAATCAGCCCCAGCATTTT. Its translation: CASRTGLIGNQPQHF.

The rearrangement uses TRBV27 and TRBJ2-2; D unclear. The CDR3 is made up of 13 amino acids. V was trimmed by 4 bases and J by 3 bases, leaving 6 bases between them. CDR1 is MNHEY and CDR2 is SMNVEV in the germline V gene (reference sequence). The CDR3 DNA reads TGTGCCAGCAGTTCGCAGGACACCGGGGAGCTGTTTTTT. This gives the protein CASSSQDTGELFF.

This clone was counted a single time. The chain carries TRBV28 and TRBJ1-1; tentatively, D is TRBD1 (6 bases). Between the trimmed V and J ends, which lost 6 bases and 0 bases, there was a span of 14 bases. The CDR3 is made up of 15 amino acids. Germline V gene lookup returns CDR1 MDHEN and CDR2 SYDVKM. The CDR3 loop reads CASRTGQIMNTEAFF. CDR3 nucleotides: TGTGCCAGCAGAACTGGACAGATCATGAACACTGAAGCTTTCTTT. The full variable domain, with the rest looked up from reference TRBV28 and TRBJ1-1, is DVKVTQSSRYLVKRTGEKVFLECVQDMDHENMFWYRQDPGLGLRLIYFSYDVKMKEKGDIPEGYSVSREKKERFSLILESASTNQTSMYLCASRTGQIMNTEAFFGQGTRLTVV.

In this sample, this clone turned up a few times. The chain uses TRBV29-1 and TRBJ2-1; 7 nucleotides agree with TRBD1. V lost 5 bases and J lost 1; bases outside the gene matches: 5. CDR1 and CDR2 from the germline V gene are SQVTM and ANQGSEA. The CDR3 contains 14 residues. DNA of the CDR3: TGCAGCGTTCAACAGGGGTTTTCCTACAATGAGCAGTTCTTC. As protein: CSVQQGFSYNEQFF.

In this sample, this clone turned up a few times. The V gene is TRBV28, the J gene TRBJ2-4, with a weak D call TRBD2 (5 bases). The germline CDR1 and CDR2 sequences are MDHEN and SYDVKM. V was cut by 7 bases and J by 2 bases, with 9 bases left in between. CDR3 length: 13 residues. In DNA form, the CDR3 reads TGTGCCAGCAACTCCGGGACCAAAAACATTCAGTACTTC. Translated: CASNSGTKNIQYF.

The rearrangement joins TRBV30 to TRBJ1-5; a weak D match, TRBD1 (5 bases). Germline CDR1 reads GTSNPN; CDR2 reads SVGIG (reference sequence). V lost 1 base, J lost 3 bases, and 16 bases lay in between. CDR3 length: 16 residues. The CDR3 reads CAWSAKPGRNNQPQHF. The CDR3 DNA reads as TGTGCCTGGAGTGCCAAGCCGGGACGGAACAATCAGCCCCAGCATTTT.

This chain links TRBV25-1 with TRBJ1-1, with 9 bases identical to TRBD1. Germline lookup yields CDR1 MGHDK and CDR2 SYGVNS. The CDR3 runs to 13 residues. The ends lost 6 bases at V and 1 base at J; junction bases unmatched: 0. CDR3 DNA: TGTGCCAGCAGGGGACAGGGGAACACTGAAGCTTTCTTT. Protein: CASRGQGNTEAFF.

The chain links TRBV6-1 to TRBJ2-2; D remains unclear. Trimming stripped 6 bases from V and 6 bases from J, with 5 bases between. Germline assignment: CDR1 MNHNS and CDR2 SASEGT. There are 11 residues in the CDR3. CDR3 in DNA: TGTGCCAGCAGCGAGCCCGGGGAGCTGTTTTTT. Amino acid sequence: CASSEPGELFF.

V and J are TRBV30 and TRBJ2-2, with no clear D. This CDR3 region has 19 residues. Trimming left V 0 bases short and J 5 bases short, with 25 bases between. Germline V gives CDR1 GTSNPN, CDR2 SVGIG (reference sequence). The CDR3 DNA reads TGTGCCTGGAGTGTACCGAACATCATGGCCCAACCTCGAACCGGGGAGCTGTTTTTT. Translation: CAWSVPNIMAQPRTGELFF.

This chain uses TRBV6-6 with TRBJ1-1; D unresolved. The CDR3 runs 14 residues. V lost 6 bases and J 1 base, leaving 12 bases between the germline ends. Germline V gives CDR1 MNHNY, CDR2 SVGAGI (reference sequence). CDR3 sequence: CASRRVLKNTEAFF. CDR3 in DNA: TGTGCCAGCAGAAGGGTTTTGAAGAACACTGAAGCTTTCTTT.

The chain carries TRBV5-1 and TRBJ1-2, with D maybe TRBD1 (5 bases). The V end was cut by 1 base, the J end by 7 bases, with 11 bases between. Germline V gene data show CDR1 as SGHRS and CDR2 as YFSETQ. The CDR3 length is 13 residues. CDR3 amino acids: CASSLTGTVGYTF. In DNA, the CDR3 is TGCGCCAGCAGCTTGACGGGGACCGTTGGCTACACCTTC.

This clone is a singleton in its sample. The rearrangement joins TRBV9 to TRBJ2-2; 9 nucleotides line up with TRBD2. This CDR3 comprises 16 residues. With 3 bases clipped from V and 4 bases from J, the junction kept 7 bases outside the gene matches. The germline V gene encodes CDR1 SGDLS and CDR2 YYNGEE. CDR3: CASSGRLAEFTGELFF. The CDR3 nucleotides are TGTGCCAGCAGCGGAAGACTAGCGGAGTTCACCGGGGAGCTGTTTTTT.